Listed here are 8 T cell receptor beta chains from one sample, sequenced in a study of CD8+CD57+ T cells in acquired aplastic anemia. Individuals selected for sequencing had exhibited CD8+CD57+ cell expansion on flow cytometry. According to the study, genomic DNA was the template for TCR beta VDJ and CDR3 profiling. TCRdb redid the calling of the reads with MiXCR, one entry per CDR3 protein. The data show 160,000 or so distinct CDR3 sequences, about 70% seen once. The source material was sorted CD4+, CD8+, or CD8+CD57+ T cells (not recorded which) from PBMCs. These receptors all come from a human donor with aplastic anemia.

In the case of this clonotype: One end of the junction does not line up with germline, which may come from a read error. The chain carries TRBV20-1 and TRBJ1-6, with 7 bases matching TRBD1. The CDR3 runs 16 residues. Germline loops: CDR1 DFQATT, CDR2 SNEGSKA (reference sequence). CDR3 protein: CSARDLTGADNSPLRF. For the CDR3, the DNA is TGCAGTGCCAGAGATCTTACAGGGGCGGATAACTCACCCCTCCGCTTT.

The chain employs TRBV7-8 and TRBJ2-1, with 12 nucleotides matching TRBD2. Per the germline V gene, CDR1 is SGHVS and CDR2 is FQNEAQ. Trimming removed 5 bases from V and 3 bases from J; junction bases left unmatched: 2. The CDR3 has 15 amino acids. CDR3 amino acids: CASSTGLAGYNEQFF. CDR3 nucleotide sequence: TGTGCCAGCAGCACGGGACTAGCGGGCTACAATGAGCAGTTCTTC.

The rearrangement links TRBV5-1 to TRBJ2-3; 11 bases match TRBD2. The V and J ends lost 3 bases and 1 base, in that order; junction bases with no gene match: 1. This CDR3 comprises 15 residues. Germline loops: CDR1 SGHRS, CDR2 YFSETQ. Written as DNA, the CDR3 is TGCGCCAGCAGCTGGGGACTAGCGGGCACAGATACGCAGTATTTT. Protein sequence: CASSWGLAGTDTQYF. Full variable domain (missing parts from reference TRBV5-1 and TRBJ2-3): KAGVTQTPRYLIKTRGQQVTLSCSPISGHRSVSWYQQTPGQGLQFLFEYFSETQRNKGNFPGRFSGRQFSNSRSEMNVSTLELGDSALYLCASSWGLAGTDTQYFGPGTRLTVL.

J is TRBJ2-5 and V is TRBV4-1, with TRBD2 matching 9 bases. With V trimmed by 1 base and J by 5 bases, 5 bases remained unmatched. Germline V gene lookup returns CDR1 MGHRA and CDR2 YSYEKL. The CDR3 runs 15 residues. CDR3 DNA: TGCGCCAGCAGCCAAGTAGCGGGGGTAGAGGAGACCCAGTACTTC. It specifies CASSQVAGVEETQYF.

This chain joins TRBV20-1 and TRBJ2-7; TRBD2 might be the D (6 bases). The CDR3 consists of 13 residues. Germline lookup yields CDR1 DFQATT and CDR2 SNEGSKA (reference sequence). Trimming left V 0 bases short and J 4 bases short, with 10 bases between. The CDR3 DNA is TGCAGTGCTAGAGATGGGGGGACGTACGAGCAGTACTTC. Translated: CSARDGGTYEQYF.

The CDR3 protein is CASSSDSDSLNEKLFF. The CDR3 coding sequence is TGCGCCAGCAGCTCCGACTCTGACAGCCTCAATGAAAAACTGTTTTTT. This chain uses TRBV5-1 with TRBJ1-4; TRBD1 is a possible D gene (5 bases). Germline CDR1 reads SGHRS; CDR2 reads YFSETQ. Deletions cut 3 bases from V and 5 bases from J, with 17 bases between. The CDR3 is made up of 16 amino acids.

CDR3 region: CASGQRNTEAFF. CDR3 in DNA: TGTGCCAGCGGACAGAGGAACACTGAAGCTTTCTTT. The J gene is TRBJ1-1, the V gene TRBV19; D perhaps matches TRBD1 (6 bases). Per germline, CDR1 LNHDA and CDR2 SQIVND (reference sequence). V was pared by 9 bases and J by 1 base, with 9 bases between. The CDR3 loop spans 12 amino acids.

The J gene is TRBJ1-1, the V gene TRBV19; 7 bases align to TRBD1. Per the germline V gene, CDR1 is LNHDA and CDR2 is SQIVND (reference sequence). Unmatched junction bases numbered 7, after V lost 5 bases and J lost 4 bases. The CDR3 sequence is 14 residues long. The chain's CDR3 is CASSAKDRVTEAFF. The CDR3, as DNA: TGTGCCAGTAGTGCAAAAGACAGGGTCACTGAAGCTTTCTTT.